Listed here are 28 T cell receptor beta chains from one sample, sequenced in a study of early T cells in non-severe SARS-CoV-2 infection. MiXCR, applied by TCRdb to the 5' RACE reads, yields one record per CDR3 protein. The sample has more than 45,000 distinct CDR3 sequences; over 5% are singletons. Sequenced here: whole blood, sampled at baseline. The origin of the receptors is an adult who was a healthcare worker with PCR-confirmed SARS-CoV-2 infection or an uninfected control (not recorded which).

This clonotype is labeled medium-sized. V gene TRBV5-1 combines with J gene TRBJ2-7; no clear D gene. The germline CDR1 and CDR2 sequences are SGHRS and YFSETQ. The CDR3 has 12 amino acids. V lost 0 bases and J 3 bases, leaving 4 bases between the germline ends. The DNA of the CDR3 is TGCGCCAGCAGCTTGGAGGGCTACGAGCAGTACTTC. This sequence encodes CASSLEGYEQYF.

The chain uses TRBV7-8 and TRBJ2-3; TRBD2 matches at 11 bases. With V trimmed by 5 bases and J by 2 bases, 6 bases remained unmatched. In germline, CDR1 is SGHVS, CDR2 FQNEAQ. This CDR3 contains 16 residues. CDR3 protein: CASSTRTSGYTDTQYF. The CDR3 coding sequence is TGTGCCAGCAGCACCCGGACTAGCGGGTACACAGATACGCAGTATTTT.

In DNA form, the CDR3 reads TGTGCCAGCAGCGTGCTGACTAGTCCGGCAGATACGCAGTATTTT. Translated, it gives CASSVLTSPADTQYF. The rearrangement joins TRBV27 to TRBJ2-3; D is possibly TRBD2 (6 bases). Deletions cut 6 bases from V and 4 bases from J, with 17 bases between. CDR1 MNHEY and CDR2 SMNVEV come from the germline V gene (reference sequence). The CDR3 has 15 amino acids.

This clonotype has only a few counts. The missing conserved phenylalanine or tryptophan at the end of this CDR3 makes a read error likely. No DNA is shown, since the ends of the CDR3 on it are uncertain; the CDR3 is the one TCRdb lists. The rearrangement links TRBV28 to TRBJ2-1; the table's D call, TRBD1, has no DNA check behind it. Termini included, the CDR3 measures 14 amino acids. Germline values: CDR1 MDHEN, CDR2 SYDVKM. The CDR3 loop reads CASSPNGAAVYDLT.

Only a few counts were recorded for this clonotype. The chain uses TRBV20-1 and TRBJ2-7, with D perhaps TRBD2 (5 bases). Germline lookup yields CDR1 DFQATT and CDR2 SNEGSKA (reference sequence). The CDR3 is 14 residues long. V lost 3 bases to trimming and J lost 3 bases, with 15 bases between them. CDR3 coding DNA: TGCAGTGCTAGTCCGGACTCCAGGAGCTACGAGCAGTACTTC. It encodes CSASPDSRSYEQYF.

At least ten counts were recorded for this clonotype. V and J are TRBV5-4 and TRBJ2-5; D is undetermined. The CDR3 is 13 amino acids. CDR1 and CDR2 from the germline V gene are SGHNT and YYREEE (reference sequence). V shed 0 bases and J shed 2 bases, with 5 bases lying between them. CDR3: CASSLDYQETQYF. The CDR3 DNA reads TGTGCCAGCAGCTTGGACTATCAAGAGACCCAGTACTTC.

This clonotype was picked up a small number of times. This sequence joins TRBV9 and TRBJ1-2; maybe TRBD1 (6 bases). The ends were cut back, 0 bases at V and 4 bases at J, with 10 bases in the middle. Germline V lookup: CDR1 SGDLS, CDR2 YYNGEE. The CDR3 contains 14 residues. The CDR3 DNA reads as TGTGCCAGCAGCGTAGGAGGAGGGGGCTATGGCTACACCTTC. Protein sequence: CASSVGGGGYGYTF. The whole variable domain, remainder taken from reference TRBV9 and TRBJ1-2, is DSGVTQTPKHLITATGQRVTLRCSPRSGDLSVYWYQQSLDQGLQFLIQYYNGEERAKGNILERFSAQQFPDLHSELNLSSLELGDSALYFCASSVGGGGYGYTFGSGTRLTVV.

This clonotype was recorded at least ten times. V is TRBV27 and J is TRBJ2-7, with D possibly being TRBD1 (6 bases). The CDR3 contains 13 residues. Trimming left V 2 bases short and J 4 bases short, with 9 bases between. Germline V gene data show CDR1 as MNHEY and CDR2 as SMNVEV (reference sequence). CDR3 sequence (DNA): TGTGCCAGCAGTTTAGGGGGCAGTTACGAGCAGTACTTC. Protein product: CASSLGGSYEQYF.

This clonotype was seen more than once but under ten times. The chain joins TRBV5-1 to TRBJ2-7; unclear D gene. Germline V gene lookup returns CDR1 SGHRS and CDR2 YFSETQ. This CDR3 is built from 13 residues. Trimming shortened V by 1 base and J by 6 bases, and 11 bases separated the two germline ends. The CDR3 sequence: CASSLSVSGEQYF. DNA of the CDR3: TGCGCCAGCAGCTTGTCCGTCAGTGGCGAGCAGTACTTC.

V gene TRBV6-5 combines with J gene TRBJ2-1, with D uncertain. CDR1 MNHEY and CDR2 SVGAGI come from the germline V gene. The germline V and J ends were trimmed by 8 bases and 10 bases, with 9 bases remaining between them. There are 10 residues in the CDR3. This CDR3 reads CASGVFEQFF. In DNA, the CDR3 is TGTGCCAGCGGGGTTTTCGAGCAGTTCTTC.

This clonotype has only one observation. V usage is TRBV29-1 and J usage is TRBJ2-7; either TRBD1 or TRBD2 may supply D (5 bases each). Germline V gene sequence: CDR1 SQVTM, CDR2 ANQGSEA. V was pared by 2 bases and J by 2 bases, with 16 bases between. The CDR3 consists of 15 residues. The CDR3 here is CSVETGPGRTYEQYF. The CDR3 nucleotides read TGCAGCGTTGAAACGGGGCCAGGGCGTACCTACGAGCAGTACTTC.

Only one count was recorded for this clonotype. The chain joins TRBV20-1 to TRBJ2-3; TRBD2 matches 8 bases. There are 18 residues in the CDR3. V lost 2 bases, J lost 2 bases, and 15 bases stayed unmatched. Germline lookup yields CDR1 DFQATT and CDR2 SNEGSKA (reference sequence). In DNA form, the CDR3 reads TGCAGTGCTAGAAGCCAGGTAGCGGGGCGTCGAAACACAGATACGCAGTATTTT. Translating it yields CSARSQVAGRRNTDTQYF.

J is TRBJ1-5 and V is TRBV6-2 or TRBV6-3, with a weak D call TRBD1 (6 bases). Germline CDR1 and CDR2: MNHEY and SVGEGT. The CDR3 contains 13 residues. V was shortened by 5 bases and J by 4 bases, with 9 bases between the two germline ends. The CDR3 here is CASSTQGNQPQHF. The CDR3 bases are TGTGCCAGCAGTACCCAGGGGAATCAGCCCCAGCATTTT.

This clonotype was counted many times. This sequence joins TRBV5-1 and TRBJ2-7, with 8 bases aligning to TRBD1. The CDR3 has 16 amino acids. Germline V CDR1 and CDR2: SGHRS, YFSETQ. V gave up 4 bases and J gave up 0 bases; unmatched junction bases: 9. The CDR3 reads CASSTNRDRFSYEQYF. The CDR3, as DNA: TGCGCCAGCAGCACCAACCGGGACAGGTTCTCCTACGAGCAGTACTTC.

The CDR3 nucleotides are TGTGCCAGCAGCCTAGCCGGGGCAAATTCACCCCTCCACTTT. Encoded protein: CASSLAGANSPLHF. This chain uses TRBV11-2 with TRBJ1-6; possible D gene TRBD1, 5 bases. CDR3 length: 14 residues. The V gene lost 5 bases and the J gene lost 7 bases, with 12 bases spanning the gap. Germline V gene sequence: CDR1 SGHAT, CDR2 FQNNGV.

The CDR3 loop is CASSLGTVHTGELFF. CDR3 coding DNA: TGTGCCAGCAGCTTAGGGACAGTCCACACCGGGGAGCTGTTTTTT. The V and J genes are TRBV7-2 and TRBJ2-2, with D tentatively TRBD1 (6 bases). Trimming pared 1 base from V and 3 bases from J, leaving 9 bases between. The germline CDR1 and CDR2 sequences are SGHTA and FQGNSA. The CDR3 runs to 15 residues.

In its sample, this clonotype was seen many times. J is TRBJ1-2 and V is TRBV6-1, with no clear D. The V end was cut by 4 bases, the J end by 5 bases, with 5 bases between. The CDR3 consists of 11 residues. Per the germline V gene, CDR1 is MNHNS and CDR2 is SASEGT. The DNA of the CDR3 is TGTGCCAGCAGTGTTCAGTATGGCTACACCTTC. It codes for CASSVQYGYTF.

The chain has TRBV7-2 and TRBJ2-3, with D uncertain. Germline CDR1 reads SGHTA; CDR2 reads FQGNSA. Trimming took off 5 bases at V and 3 bases at J, with 6 bases between the two ends. The CDR3 extends over 12 amino acids. In DNA form, the CDR3 reads TGTGCCAGCAGCGCGATGACAGATACGCAGTATTTT. Translated: CASSAMTDTQYF.

This clonotype was seen repeatedly, ten times or more. The chain joins TRBV28 to TRBJ1-1, with D tentatively TRBD1 (5 bases). The CDR3 is 14 residues long. Per germline, CDR1 MDHEN and CDR2 SYDVKM. V was trimmed by 6 bases and J by 0 bases, leaving 11 bases between them. CDR3 in DNA: TGTGCCAGCAGGGGGGAAGACCTGAACACTGAAGCTTTCTTT. Protein: CASRGEDLNTEAFF.

This clonotype showed up many times. The chain has TRBV7-2 and TRBJ2-2, with 8 bases lining up with TRBD2. The CDR3 spans 13 residues. V shed 6 bases and J 4 bases; nucleotides not matched to a gene: 1. Per germline, CDR1 SGHTA and CDR2 FQGNSA. As DNA, the CDR3 is TGTGCCAGCAGAACTAGCGGCACCGGGGAGCTGTTTTTT. It codes for CASRTSGTGELFF.

The table lists this clonotype with many counts. V is TRBV6-2 or TRBV6-3 and J is TRBJ2-7, with 9 bases lining up with TRBD1. CDR3 length equals 14 residues. Germline assignment: CDR1 MNHEY and CDR2 SVGEGT. The junction had 12 bases not matched to a gene; V was cut back by 8 bases and J by 7 bases. CDR3 region: CASRRDRVLREQYF. CDR3 in DNA: TGTGCCAGCCGCCGGGACAGGGTGCTCCGGGAGCAGTACTTC.

Of note for this clonotype: A much more abundant neighbour one base away suggests this may be a read error. The V and J genes are TRBV7-9 and TRBJ2-5, with 7 positions matching TRBD1. The length of the CDR3 is 15 residues. V was clipped by 5 bases and J by 4 bases; unmatched bases: 10. Germline assignment: CDR1 SEHNR and CDR2 FQNEAQ (reference sequence). The CDR3 sequence: CASSPIGGGLETQYF. The DNA of the CDR3 is TGTGCCAGCAGCCCTATAGGGGGCGGCCTAGAGACCCAGTACTTC.

CDR3 protein: CASSLASAFSSYNEQFF. CDR3 sequence (DNA): TGTGCCAGCAGCTTGGCTAGCGCTTTTAGCTCCTACAATGAGCAGTTCTTC. The V and J genes are TRBV7-2 and TRBJ2-1, with a tentative D call TRBD2 (6 bases). V lost 3 bases to trimming and J lost 0 bases, with 15 bases between them. The CDR3 totals 17 residues. Germline lookup yields CDR1 SGHTA and CDR2 FQGNSA.

This clonotype was seen many times. The chain joins TRBV18 to TRBJ1-1; TRBD1 might be the D (6 bases). The germline CDR1 and CDR2 sequences are KGHSH and LQKENI. This CDR3 comprises 14 residues. With 3 bases removed from V and 4 bases from J, the gap between germline ends came to 12 bases. The CDR3 sequence: CASSPTGGATEAFF. CDR3 in DNA: TGTGCCAGCTCACCTACGGGGGGCGCCACTGAAGCTTTCTTT. Filled out from reference TRBV18 and TRBJ1-1, the complete variable domain reads NAGVMQNPRHLVRRRGQEARLRCSPMKGHSHVYWYRQLPEEGLKFMVYLQKENIIDESGMPKERFSAEFPKEGPSILRIQQVVRGDSAAYFCASSPTGGATEAFFGQGTRLTVV.

Many counts were recorded for this clonotype. The rearrangement joins TRBV19 to TRBJ1-5, with a possible D match to TRBD1 (6 bases). The CDR3 is made up of 14 amino acids. Trimming removed 3 bases from V and 6 bases from J, with 12 bases in between. Germline assignment: CDR1 LNHDA and CDR2 SQIVND (reference sequence). CDR3 protein: CASSMVGAGQPQHF. As DNA, the CDR3 is TGTGCCAGTAGTATGGTGGGGGCCGGTCAGCCCCAGCATTTT.

The chain recombines TRBV11-3 with TRBJ2-1, with D possibly matching TRBD2 (6 bases). V was clipped by 3 bases and J by 6 bases, with 9 bases between them. CDR1 SGHNT and CDR2 YENEEA come from the germline V gene. CDR3 length: 13 amino acids. DNA of the CDR3: TGTGCCAGCAGCTTGGGGACTTCCAATGAGCAGTTCTTC. Residues: CASSLGTSNEQFF.

The chain carries TRBV28 and TRBJ1-6, with no clear D. CDR1 and CDR2 (germline): MDHEN, SYDVKM. The V gene lost 6 bases and the J gene lost 6 bases, with 15 bases spanning the gap. This CDR3 is 15 amino acids long. In nucleotides, the CDR3 is TGTGCCAGCAGGCCCTTGGGCAGTCCTAATTCACCCCTCCACTTT. Translation: CASRPLGSPNSPLHF.

This clonotype has at least ten counts. CDR3 in DNA: TGTGCCAGCCGACTAGCGGGAGGCAATGAGCAGTTCTTC. Protein product: CASRLAGGNEQFF. V usage is TRBV6-2 or TRBV6-3 and J usage is TRBJ2-1; 13 positions match TRBD2. The CDR3 runs to 13 residues. V dropped 8 bases and J dropped 6; count of bases not matched to a gene: 1. CDR1 is MNHEY, CDR2 SVGEGT, per germline.